What follows is one TCR beta chain and its context. The target of this receptor is not known. It has no much larger one-base neighbor in the sample; base qualities were not kept. This record belongs to a study of Ad26.COV2.S vaccination and SARS-CoV-2 variants (dated by TCRdb to the early 2020s). Background for the entire study: Donors in the vaccine arm were drawn from COV1001, a phase I-IIa trial of Ad26.COV2.S in healthy adults that was multicentre, randomized, double-blind and placebo-controlled. Trial participants were randomized into five groups of five, in which low-dose or high-dose Ad26.COV2.S was given once or twice, or placebo was given on both occasions. The TCR-sequenced set comprised approximately 32 samples: some 20 Ad26.COV2.S vaccine recipients, 5 placebo recipients and 8 SARS-CoV-2 convalescent individuals. Sequencing of the TCRbeta repertoire served to evaluate the specificity and breadth of SARS-CoV-2-reactive T cell receptors following Ad26.COV2.S vaccination. Blinding of investigators to trial group allocation was maintained during experiments and outcome assessment. Dosing of Ad26.COV2.S was intramuscular, at either 5x10^10 or 1x10^11 viral particles, delivered as one shot or as two shots spaced 56 days apart.

The immunoSEQ Assay was the method used to sequence TCRbeta CDR3 regions. After extraction, genomic DNA underwent amplification by bias-controlled multiplex PCR, followed by high-throughput sequencing. The source study handled its data this way. To quantify the absolute abundance of every unique TCRbeta CDR3 region, sequences were collapsed and filtered. T cell fraction was estimated by normalization of TCRbeta template counts to usable DNA, with usable DNA being measured through amplification of reference genes present in all nucleated cells. Repertoire TCRs were annotated as SARS-CoV-2-specific by exact matching of V gene, CDR3 amino acid sequence and J gene to a known reactive TCR set. The reference SARS-CoV-2 TCR set was obtained from MIRA and was filtered for enrichment in COVID-19-positive ImmuneCODE repertoires, whereby public or cross-reactive TCRs were removed. Using the MIRA antigens, annotated TCRs were further analysed by specific ORF or by position within an ORF. Breadth was defined as the number of annotated unique rearrangements divided by the total number of unique productive rearrangements, and depth was defined as the summed frequency of the annotated unique rearrangements. Two-sided Wilcoxon rank-sum tests were used to compare TCR breadth between groups. This immuneACCESS table, as held by TCRdb, lists in-frame sequences with V and J called but not all clones. Of the missing ones, under half trace to an unresolved V gene in checked studies; the others have no known cause. For V, J and clone size, that table is used; D and trimming come from the DNA. For this sample the table gives around 300,000 clones, of which about 89% were detected only once. 5% of the sample is in the top ten clones.

The sample's treatment or condition, from its label and the paper: about 20 received Ad26.COV2.S at low or high dose, single or two shots; a few received placebo; per-sample allocation not given. For vaccine and placebo recipients, the sequenced repertoires came from samples collected on day 63 after the first injection. Cohort 1b enrolled 20 to 30 adults aged 18-55 years at a single site in Boston, USA, between 29 July and 7 August 2020. As a vaccine, Ad26.COV2.S was a replication-incompetent adenovirus type 26 vector that expressed a prefusion-stabilized SARS-CoV-2 spike protein derived from the original Wuhan strain. The trim is 5 bases for V and 9 bases for J, with a gap of 8 bases between the germline ends. Based on the germline V gene (reference sequence), the CDR1 and CDR2 sequences are SEHNR and FQNEAQ. The CDR3 holds 11 amino acids from the cysteine to the phenylalanine. The read is trimmed to its CDR3 DNA, 33 bases read in frame from base 1.

Study-wide conclusions, independent of this receptor: The authors noted that total T cell responses may have been underestimated by the TCR breadth and depth analyses. Substantial breadth of spike-specific CD8+ and CD4+ T cell responses was reported after vaccination. Non-spike TCR breadth was comparable between vaccine and placebo recipients, consistent with the vaccine containing only spike. The study was not powered for comparison of responses between vaccine doses or regimens. Ad26.COV2.S recipients had higher spike-specific TCR breadth than placebo recipients (P = 0.0014).

The chain employs TRBV7-9 and TRBJ2-1; the D gene identity is not certain. The receptor was isolated from a person between 18 and 65 years old who received the Ad26.COV2.S COVID-19 vaccine or a placebo. This sample comprised peripheral blood, obtained in a trial of Ad26.COV2.S vaccine versus placebo. The DNA sequence is TGTGCCAGCAGCCAAAACACTGAGCAGTTCTTC. This gives the protein CASSQNTEQFF.